This entry lists 22 T cell receptor beta chains sequenced from one sample in a study. TCRdb re-called the RT-PCR reads with MiXCR, one entry per CDR3 protein. This table holds more than 600,000 distinct CDR3 sequences, approximately 15% found once. The specimen sequenced was memory CD4+ T cells from blood. The receptors originated from a female donor in good health, serving as a healthy control.

Only a few counts were recorded for this clonotype. The chain couples TRBV20-1 to TRBJ2-7; 8 bases are shared with TRBD2. With V trimmed by 6 bases and J by 7 bases, 11 bases remained unmatched. From germline, CDR1 is DFQATT and CDR2 SNEGSKA (reference sequence). This CDR3 comprises 13 residues. The CDR3 region has the DNA TGCAGTGCCCTGACTAGCGTCTTCGGAGAGCAGTACTTC. It is translated as CSALTSVFGEQYF.

The chain carries TRBV15 and TRBJ2-7, with a weak D call TRBD1 (5 bases). Germline loops: CDR1 LNHNV, CDR2 YYDKDF (reference sequence). V gave up 5 bases and J gave up 3 bases, with 20 bases separating them. The CDR3 loop spans 16 amino acids. The CDR3 nucleotides are TGTGCCACCAGCCTCCTAGGGGCAGGGAATTACTACGAGCAGTACTTC. This codes for CATSLLGAGNYYEQYF.

Note on this clonotype: With a much larger clone just one base away, this may be a read error. This chain links TRBV29-1 with TRBJ2-2; weak D call: TRBD2 (6 bases). CDR3 length equals 12 residues. CDR1 SQVTM and CDR2 ANQGSEA come from the germline V gene. Here the CDR3 DNA reads TGCAGCGGATTTGGAGGGAACGGGGTGCTGTTTTTT. It yields the protein CSGFGGNGVLFF.

V gene TRBV12-3 or TRBV12-4 combines with J gene TRBJ2-1; 8 bases align to TRBD2. With 7 bases clipped from V and 15 bases from J, the junction kept 14 bases outside the gene matches. The CDR3 contains 13 residues. CDR3 amino acids: CASTFASGPNRFF. In DNA form, the CDR3 reads TGTGCCAGCACCTTCGCTAGCGGGCCCAACCGGTTCTTC.

This sequence joins TRBV3-1 and TRBJ2-3, with a tentative D call TRBD2 (6 bases). Germline V gene lookup returns CDR1 LGHDT and CDR2 YNNKEL (reference sequence). This CDR3 is 15 amino acids long. The V end lost 4 bases, the J end lost 3 bases, and 14 bases lay between the germline ends. The CDR3 nucleotides are TGTGCCAGCAGCCCCCTGGGACTTCTAACAGATACGCAGTATTTT. This translates into CASSPLGLLTDTQYF.

V and J are TRBV25-1 and TRBJ2-7; D unresolved. Germline V lookup: CDR1 MGHDK, CDR2 SYGVNS. V lost 1 base and J 0 bases, leaving 10 bases between the germline ends. This CDR3 comprises 15 residues. The CDR3 region is CASSESRGYSYEQYF. The CDR3, as DNA: TGTGCCAGCAGTGAATCCCGCGGATACTCCTACGAGCAGTACTTC.

In its sample, this clonotype was seen a few times. The V gene is TRBV7-3, the J gene TRBJ2-7; D is possibly TRBD2 (5 bases). The CDR3 runs to 14 residues. Trimming took off 1 base at V and 4 bases at J, with 11 bases between the two ends. Per germline, CDR1 SGHTA and CDR2 FQGTGA. The chain's CDR3 is CASSLNGGYYEQYF. In DNA, the CDR3 is TGTGCCAGCAGCTTAAATGGCGGGTATTACGAGCAGTACTTC. The full variable domain, completed using reference TRBV7-3 and TRBJ2-7, is GAGVSQTPSNKVTEKGKYVELRCDPISGHTALYWYRQSLGQGPEFLIYFQGTGAADDSGLPNDRFFAVRPEGSVSTLKIQRTERGDSAVYLCASSLNGGYYEQYFGPGTRLTVT.

This chain connects TRBV3-1 to TRBJ1-2, with TRBD1 matching over 9 bases. Germline V gene lookup returns CDR1 LGHDT and CDR2 YNNKEL (reference sequence). J was trimmed by 4 bases and V by 2 bases; bases with no gene match: 5. This CDR3 is 15 amino acids long. The CDR3 region has the DNA TGTGCCAGCAGCCAACGGGACAGGGTGGTCTATGGCTACACCTTC. Translating it yields CASSQRDRVVYGYTF.

This clonotype has a count of ten or more. The V and J genes are TRBV7-9 and TRBJ2-1; TRBD2 agrees at 14 bases. Trimming removed 1 base from V and 7 bases from J; junction bases left unmatched: 3. CDR1 and CDR2 (germline): SEHNR, FQNEAQ (reference sequence). The CDR3 extends over 16 amino acids. CDR3 nucleotides: TGTGCCAGCAGCTTAGTTGGGACTAGCGGGAGTAATGAGCAGTTCTTC. This translates into CASSLVGTSGSNEQFF.

This chain uses TRBV5-1 with TRBJ2-3; 8 bases are shared with TRBD1. The CDR3 runs to 17 residues. Germline trimming cut 4 bases from V and 1 base from J; bases unmatched to any gene: 11. Germline values: CDR1 SGHRS, CDR2 YFSETQ. This CDR3 reads CASSKGGGQGGTDTQYF. CDR3 DNA sequence: TGCGCCAGCAGCAAAGGAGGTGGACAGGGTGGCACAGATACGCAGTATTTT.

The chain is built from TRBV11-2 and TRBJ1-5; D gene uncertain. Germline V gene sequence: CDR1 SGHAT, CDR2 FQNNGV. The CDR3 is 13 amino acids. Deletions cut 3 bases from V and 5 bases from J, with 8 bases between. The CDR3 DNA follows: TGTGCCAGCAGCTTTCGAGAAGATCAGCCCCAGCATTTT. Translation gives CASSFREDQPQHF.

The chain joins TRBV20-1 to TRBJ1-2; possibly TRBD1 for D (5 bases). Trimming removed 6 bases from V and 3 bases from J, with 14 bases in between. Germline assignment: CDR1 DFQATT and CDR2 SNEGSKA (reference sequence). CDR3 size: 13 residues. The chain's CDR3 is CSAPRGGDYGYTF. The CDR3 nucleotides are TGCAGTGCCCCTCGAGGAGGGGACTATGGCTACACCTTC.

A single count supports this clonotype. The chain links TRBV20-1 to TRBJ1-2; 7 positions match TRBD1. Trimming at V came to 6 bases and at J to 12 bases, leaving 13 bases not matched to a gene. From germline, CDR1 is DFQATT and CDR2 SNEGSKA (reference sequence). The CDR3 has 12 residues. The CDR3 is CSASEGGAGNTF. CDR3 bases: TGCAGTGCATCCGAAGGGGGCGCGGGGAACACCTTC.

Many counts were recorded for this clonotype. The rearrangement uses TRBV30 and TRBJ2-1; D unresolved. V gave up 2 bases and J gave up 10 bases, with 9 bases separating them. From germline, CDR1 is GTSNPN and CDR2 SVGIG (reference sequence). This CDR3 is built from 11 residues. CDR3 sequence reads: CAWSPHGEQFF. CDR3 bases: TGTGCCTGGAGTCCCCATGGAGAGCAGTTCTTC.

This clonotype was detected a few times. The V and J genes are TRBV6-5 and TRBJ1-2; no reliable D call. The CDR3 has 13 amino acids. Trimming cost V 6 bases and J 4 bases, with 12 bases left between them. Germline lookup yields CDR1 MNHEY and CDR2 SVGAGI. The CDR3 region has the DNA TGTGCCAGCAGAAATCCCGGAACCTATGGCTACACCTTC. Amino acid sequence: CASRNPGTYGYTF.

This clonotype was counted many times. The V gene is TRBV12-3 or TRBV12-4, the J gene TRBJ2-7; a possible D gene is TRBD1 (5 bases). V was clipped by 3 bases and J by 5 bases, with 17 bases between them. The CDR3 is 15 amino acids. CDR3 sequence: CASSFPCDSGDEQYF. CDR3 nucleotides: TGTGCCAGCAGTTTTCCATGTGACAGTGGGGACGAGCAGTACTTC.

The sample holds many counts of this clonotype. V is TRBV5-1 and J is TRBJ1-1; 11 bases agree with TRBD1. V dropped 3 bases and J dropped 1; count of bases not matched to a gene: 17. CDR1 is SGHRS and CDR2 is YFSETQ in the germline V gene. The CDR3 is made up of 20 amino acids. CDR3 in amino acids: CASSSRDRGAVSAPNTEAFF. The CDR3 DNA sequence: TGCGCCAGCAGCTCTCGGGACAGGGGGGCTGTCTCAGCCCCGAACACTGAAGCTTTCTTT.

The rearrangement uses TRBV5-1 and TRBJ2-7, with TRBD1 matching 11 bases. Trimming at V came to 4 bases and at J to 3 bases, leaving 6 bases not matched to a gene. CDR3 size: 15 residues. Germline loops: CDR1 SGHRS, CDR2 YFSETQ. This CDR3 reads CASSTGTGGDYEQYF. The CDR3 region has the DNA TGCGCCAGCAGCACGGGGACAGGGGGTGACTACGAGCAGTACTTC.

This clonotype showed up just a few times. The V and J genes are TRBV6-2 or TRBV6-3 and TRBJ1-1; 11 bases fit TRBD1. Germline lookup yields CDR1 MNHEY and CDR2 SVGEGT. V was clipped by 7 bases and J by 1 base; unmatched bases: 8. This CDR3 has 16 amino acids. The CDR3 here is CASKAGTGGRNTEAFF. The CDR3 nucleotides are TGTGCCAGCAAAGCCGGGACAGGGGGGAGGAACACTGAAGCTTTCTTT.

This clonotype was detected only a few times. The chain combines TRBV18 with TRBJ2-1, with 7 bases lining up with TRBD2. From germline, CDR1 is KGHSH and CDR2 LQKENI. This CDR3 comprises 13 residues. Trimming removed 6 bases from V and 5 bases from J; junction bases left unmatched: 4. Here the CDR3 reads CASSARGDNEQFF. The CDR3 bases are TGTGCCAGCTCCGCTCGGGGGGACAATGAGCAGTTCTTC.

This clonotype occurred a few times. The rearrangement joins TRBV9 to TRBJ2-1, with a tentative D call TRBD2 (5 bases). The germline gives CDR1 SGDLS, CDR2 YYNGEE. The CDR3 has 16 amino acids. Trimming took 0 bases from V and 5 from J, leaving 15 bases between them. The CDR3 bases are TGTGCCAGCAGCGTAGAGGTTTGGAGCGGAAACAATGAGCAGTTCTTC. Protein product: CASSVEVWSGNNEQFF.

This clonotype was observed a few times. The chain combines TRBV20-1 with TRBJ1-3; no reliable D call. Germline CDR1 DFQATT, CDR2 SNEGSKA (reference sequence). Trimming cost V 6 bases and J 4 bases, with 13 bases left between them. The CDR3 is 13 residues long. The CDR3 spells CSASQRTGNTIYF. In DNA, the CDR3 is TGCAGTGCCAGCCAAAGGACCGGAAACACCATATATTTT.